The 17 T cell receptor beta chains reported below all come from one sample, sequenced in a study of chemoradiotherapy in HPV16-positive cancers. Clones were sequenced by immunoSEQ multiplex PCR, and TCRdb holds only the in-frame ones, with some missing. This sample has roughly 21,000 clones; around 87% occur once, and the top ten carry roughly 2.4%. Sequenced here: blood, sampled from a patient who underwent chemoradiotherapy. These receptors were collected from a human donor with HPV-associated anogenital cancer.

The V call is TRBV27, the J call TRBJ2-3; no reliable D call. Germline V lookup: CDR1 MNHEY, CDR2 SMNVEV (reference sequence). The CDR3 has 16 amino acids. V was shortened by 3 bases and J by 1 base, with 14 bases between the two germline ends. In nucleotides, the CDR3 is TGTGCCAGCAGTTTCGGGCTTGGGTGGGGCACAGATACGCAGTATTTT. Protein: CASSFGLGWGTDTQYF.

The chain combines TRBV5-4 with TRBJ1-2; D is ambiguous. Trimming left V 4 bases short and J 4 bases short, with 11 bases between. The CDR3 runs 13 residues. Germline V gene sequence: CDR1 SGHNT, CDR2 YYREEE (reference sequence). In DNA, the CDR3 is TGTGCCAGCAGCGGAACGGGTAGCTATGGCTACACCTTC. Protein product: CASSGTGSYGYTF. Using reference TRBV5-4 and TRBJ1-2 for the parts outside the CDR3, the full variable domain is ETGVTQSPTHLIKTRGQQVTLRCSSQSGHNTVSWYQQALGQGPQFIFQYYREEENGRGNFPPRFSGLQFPNYSSELNVNALELDDSALYLCASSGTGSYGYTFGSGTRLTVV.

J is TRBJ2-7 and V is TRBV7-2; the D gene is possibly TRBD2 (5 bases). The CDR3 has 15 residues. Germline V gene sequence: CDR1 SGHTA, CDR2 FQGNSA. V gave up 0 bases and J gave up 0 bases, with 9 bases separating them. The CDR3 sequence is CASSLAGEHSYEQYF. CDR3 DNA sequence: TGTGCCAGCAGCTTAGCGGGAGAGCACTCCTACGAGCAGTACTTC.

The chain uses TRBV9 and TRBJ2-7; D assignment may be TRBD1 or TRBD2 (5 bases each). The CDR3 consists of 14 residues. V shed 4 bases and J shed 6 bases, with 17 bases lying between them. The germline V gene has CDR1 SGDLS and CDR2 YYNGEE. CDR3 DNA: TGTGCCAGCAGCCCAGGGACCCGGAGTTTCGAGCAGTACTTC. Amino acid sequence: CASSPGTRSFEQYF.

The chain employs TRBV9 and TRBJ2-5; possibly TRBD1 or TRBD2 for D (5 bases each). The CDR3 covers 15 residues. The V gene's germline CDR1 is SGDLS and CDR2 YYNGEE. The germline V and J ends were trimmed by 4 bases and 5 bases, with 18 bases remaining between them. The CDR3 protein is CASSSGQGGPETQYF. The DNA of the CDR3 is TGTGCCAGCAGCTCGGGGCAGGGTGGTCCGGAGACCCAGTACTTC.

CDR3 sequence reads: CASSLSRRSTSGYNEQFF. The CDR3 coding sequence is TGTGCCAGCAGTTTATCCCGTCGTTCGACTAGCGGTTACAATGAGCAGTTCTTC. The chain uses TRBV28 and TRBJ2-1, with 9 positions matching TRBD2. Trimming at V came to 1 base and at J to 4 bases, leaving 11 bases not matched to a gene. This CDR3 spans 18 amino acids. Germline V CDR1 and CDR2: MDHEN, SYDVKM.

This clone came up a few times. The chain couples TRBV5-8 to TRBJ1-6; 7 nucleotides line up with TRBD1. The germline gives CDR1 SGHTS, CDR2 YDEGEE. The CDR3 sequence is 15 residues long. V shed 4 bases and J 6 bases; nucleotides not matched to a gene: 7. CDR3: CASSPNRQGNSPLHF. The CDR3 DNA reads TGTGCCAGCAGCCCAAACCGACAGGGTAATTCACCCCTCCACTTT.

The CDR3 bases are TGTGCCAGCAGCTTAGGCCGGGGGATAATGAACGAGCAGTACTTC. Residues: CASSLGRGIMNEQYF. The chain combines TRBV7-2 with TRBJ2-7, with D possibly being TRBD2 (6 bases). The V gene's germline CDR1 is SGHTA and CDR2 FQGNSA. The CDR3 is 15 amino acids. With 1 base removed from V and 5 bases from J, the gap between germline ends came to 15 bases.

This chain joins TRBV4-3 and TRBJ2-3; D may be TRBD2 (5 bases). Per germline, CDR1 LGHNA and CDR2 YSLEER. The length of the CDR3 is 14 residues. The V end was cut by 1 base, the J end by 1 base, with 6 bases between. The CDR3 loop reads CASSQVGGTDTQYF. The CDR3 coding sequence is TGCGCCAGCAGCCAAGTCGGGGGCACAGATACGCAGTATTTT.

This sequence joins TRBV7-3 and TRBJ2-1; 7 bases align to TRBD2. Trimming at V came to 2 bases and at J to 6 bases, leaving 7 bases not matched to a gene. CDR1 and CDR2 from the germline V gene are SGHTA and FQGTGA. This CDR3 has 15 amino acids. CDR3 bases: TGTGCCAGCAGCTTATCCCTAGCGGAGATCAATGAGCAGTTCTTC. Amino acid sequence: CASSLSLAEINEQFF.

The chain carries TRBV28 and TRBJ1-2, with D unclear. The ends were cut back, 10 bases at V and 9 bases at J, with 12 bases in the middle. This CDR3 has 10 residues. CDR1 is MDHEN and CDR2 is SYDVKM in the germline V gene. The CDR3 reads CAIRGIRYTF. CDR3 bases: TGTGCCATCCGTGGTATCCGCTACACCTTC.

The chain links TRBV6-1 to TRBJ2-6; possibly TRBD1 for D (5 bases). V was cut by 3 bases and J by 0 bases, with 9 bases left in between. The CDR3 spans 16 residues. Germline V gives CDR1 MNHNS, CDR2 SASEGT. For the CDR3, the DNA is TGTGCCAGCAGTGATGGACACCTCTCTGGGGCCAACGTCCTGACTTTC. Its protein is CASSDGHLSGANVLTF.

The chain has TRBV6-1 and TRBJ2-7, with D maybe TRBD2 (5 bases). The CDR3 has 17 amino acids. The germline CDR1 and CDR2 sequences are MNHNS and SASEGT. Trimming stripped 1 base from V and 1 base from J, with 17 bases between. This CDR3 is CASSEVLRGGGSYEQYF. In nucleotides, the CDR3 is TGTGCCAGCAGTGAAGTGCTCAGAGGAGGTGGTTCCTACGAGCAGTACTTC.

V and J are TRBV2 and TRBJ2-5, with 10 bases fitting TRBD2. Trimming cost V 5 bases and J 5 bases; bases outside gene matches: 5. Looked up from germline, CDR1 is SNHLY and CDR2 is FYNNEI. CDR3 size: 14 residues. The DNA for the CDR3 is TGTGCCAGCAGTCCTAGCGGGAGTTGGGAGACCCAGTACTTC. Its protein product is CASSPSGSWETQYF.

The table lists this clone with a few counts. The CDR3, as DNA: TGTGCCGGGTGGGACGGCGCCTCCTACGAGCAGTACTTC. Translating it yields CAGWDGASYEQYF. V gene TRBV28 combines with J gene TRBJ2-7; D may correspond to TRBD1 or TRBD2 (5 bases each). Germline CDR1 reads MDHEN; CDR2 reads SYDVKM. The CDR3 spans 13 residues. V shed 11 bases and J shed 0 bases, with 14 bases lying between them.

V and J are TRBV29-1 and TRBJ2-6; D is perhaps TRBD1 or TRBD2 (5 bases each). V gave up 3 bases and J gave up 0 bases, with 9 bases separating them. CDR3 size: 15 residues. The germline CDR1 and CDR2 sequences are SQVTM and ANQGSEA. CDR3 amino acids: CSVDWGNSGANVLTF. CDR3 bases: TGCAGCGTTGATTGGGGGAACTCTGGGGCCAACGTCCTGACTTTC.

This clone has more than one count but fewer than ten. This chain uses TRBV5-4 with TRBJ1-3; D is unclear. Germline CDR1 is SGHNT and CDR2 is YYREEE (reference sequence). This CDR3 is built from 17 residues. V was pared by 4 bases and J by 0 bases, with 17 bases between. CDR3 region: CASSSGAGSSSGNTIYF. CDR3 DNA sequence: TGTGCCAGCAGCAGCGGTGCGGGGTCAAGCTCTGGAAACACCATATATTTT.